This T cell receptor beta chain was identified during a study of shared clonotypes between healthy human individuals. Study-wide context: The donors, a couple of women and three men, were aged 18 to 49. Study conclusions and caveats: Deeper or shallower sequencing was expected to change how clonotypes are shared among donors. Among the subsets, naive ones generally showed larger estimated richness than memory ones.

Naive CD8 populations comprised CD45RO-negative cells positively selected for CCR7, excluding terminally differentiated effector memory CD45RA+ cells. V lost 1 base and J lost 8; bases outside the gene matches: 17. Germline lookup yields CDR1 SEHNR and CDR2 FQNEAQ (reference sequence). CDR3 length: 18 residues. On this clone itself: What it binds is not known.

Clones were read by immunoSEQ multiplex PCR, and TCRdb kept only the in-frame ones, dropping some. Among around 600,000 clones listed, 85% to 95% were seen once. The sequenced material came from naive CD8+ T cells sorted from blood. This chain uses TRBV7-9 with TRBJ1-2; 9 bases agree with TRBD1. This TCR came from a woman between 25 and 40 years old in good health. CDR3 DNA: TGTGCCAGCAGCTTAGACTATCGGACAGGGGCCGACTCGCGGGGCTACACCTTC. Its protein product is CASSLDYRTGADSRGYTF.